This TCR beta chain was sequenced during a study of blood T cell repertoires in COVID-19. CDR1 is MGHRA, CDR2 YSYEKL, per germline. The CDR3 spans 17 residues. V gave up 3 bases and J gave up 7 bases; unmatched junction bases: 13. This table comes from immunoSEQ multiplex PCR, and its TCRdb copy is limited to in-frame clones, with some not included. The sample has some 530,000 clones, approximately 86% seen once; the top ten hold around 7.9%. Participants reported their clinical history, and cohort assignment relied on those reports. The TCR was taken from a woman aged 60-70 years who had recovered from COVID-19. The chain has TRBV4-1 and TRBJ2-5; 11 bases are shared with TRBD2. The sequenced material came from PBMCs or T cells enriched from blood (not recorded which). CDR3 in DNA: TGCGCCAGCAGCCAGATGACTAGCGGGACGTCCGAAGGGACCCAGTACTTC. Amino acid sequence: CASSQMTSGTSEGTQYF.